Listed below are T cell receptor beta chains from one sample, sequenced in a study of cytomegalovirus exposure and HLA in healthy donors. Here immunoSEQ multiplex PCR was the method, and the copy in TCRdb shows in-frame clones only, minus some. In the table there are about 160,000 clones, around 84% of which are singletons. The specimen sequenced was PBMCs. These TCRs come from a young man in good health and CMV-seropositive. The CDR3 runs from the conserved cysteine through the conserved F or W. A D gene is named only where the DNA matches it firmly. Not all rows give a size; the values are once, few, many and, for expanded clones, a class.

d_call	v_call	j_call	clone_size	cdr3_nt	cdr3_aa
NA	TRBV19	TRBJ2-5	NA	TGTGCCAGTAGTCCAGGGATAGTAGAGACCCAGTACTTC	CASSPGIVETQYF
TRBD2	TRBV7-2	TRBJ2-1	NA	TGTGCCAGCAGCACCGGACTAGCGGGGGTAAGCTTCTCCAATGAGCAGTTCTTC	CASSTGLAGVSFSNEQFF
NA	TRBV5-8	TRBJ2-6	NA	TGTGCCAGCAGCGCCGGCGCCAACTCTGGGGCCAACGGCCTGACTTTC	CASSAGANSGANGLTF
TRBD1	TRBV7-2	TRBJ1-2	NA	TGTGCCAGCAGCCAAAGACAGGGGTCTGGCTACACCTTC	CASSQRQGSGYTF
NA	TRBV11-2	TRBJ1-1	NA	TGTGCCAGCCGGCAGACGGGTGAAGCTTTCTTT	CASRQTGEAFF
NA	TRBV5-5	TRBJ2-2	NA	TGTGCCAGCAGTGGAGGGGTGGACACCGGGGAGCTGTTTTTT	CASSGGVDTGELFF
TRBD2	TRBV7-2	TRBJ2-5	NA	TGTGCCAGCAGCCGACTAGCGGGGGGCCTACAAGAGACCCAGTACTTC	CASSRLAGGLQETQYF
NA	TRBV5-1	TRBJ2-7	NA	TGCGCCAGCAACGGGGGATTCACCTACGAGCAGTACTTC	CASNGGFTYEQYF
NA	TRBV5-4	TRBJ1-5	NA	TGTGCCAGCAGCTTCGGAGGGGTGAATCAGCCCCAGCATTTT	CASSFGGVNQPQHF
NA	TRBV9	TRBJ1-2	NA	TGTGCCAGCAGCCCTCCGGACTATTATTCTGATGGCTACACCTTC	CASSPPDYYSDGYTF
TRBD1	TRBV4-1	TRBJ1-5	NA	TGCGCCAGCAGCCAACGAGACAGGGGAGGACAGCCCCAGCATTTT	CASSQRDRGGQPQHF
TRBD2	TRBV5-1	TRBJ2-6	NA	TGCGCCAGCAGCTCGGGGGGGGGCTCCCTGGTGGTCCCTGGGGCCAACGTCCTGACTTTC	CASSSGGGSLVVPGANVLTF
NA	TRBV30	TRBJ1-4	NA	TGTGCCTGGAGCGGTCGGAGCGCAACTAATGAAAAACTGTTTTTT	CAWSGRSATNEKLFF
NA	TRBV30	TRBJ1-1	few	TGTGCCTGGAGTGGCGGGAACACTGAAGCTTTCTTT	CAWSGGNTEAFF
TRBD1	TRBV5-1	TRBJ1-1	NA	TGCGCCAGCAGCTTAGGGGGGGACAGGGGCGCGAAGAACACTGAAGCTTTCTTT	CASSLGGDRGAKNTEAFF
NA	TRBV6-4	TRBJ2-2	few	TGTGCCAGCAGTGTCAGGGCCCAAACCGGGGAGCTGTTTTTT	CASSVRAQTGELFF
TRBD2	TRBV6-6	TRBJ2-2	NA	TGCACTAGCGGTTCTAACACCGGGGAGCTGTTTTTT	CTSGSNTGELFF
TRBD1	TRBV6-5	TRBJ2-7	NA	TGCGCCAGCAGGTACGGACAGGACGGGCCCTACGAGCAGTACTTC	CASRYGQDGPYEQYF
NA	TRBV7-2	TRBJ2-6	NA	TGTGCCAGCAGCTTCCTGGGACTCTCTGGGGCCAACGTCCTGACTTTC	CASSFLGLSGANVLTF
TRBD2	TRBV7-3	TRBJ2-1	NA	TGTGCCAGCAGCCATCCCGGGACTAGCGGGGGGGCCCAGTTCTTC	CASSHPGTSGGAQFF
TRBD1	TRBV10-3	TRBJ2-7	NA	TGTGCCATCAGTGAGGGACAGGTGAGTGAGCAGTACTTC	CAISEGQVSEQYF
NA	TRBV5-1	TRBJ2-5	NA	TGCGCCAGCAGCTTGTCTAGCCAAGAGACCCAGTACTTC	CASSLSSQETQYF
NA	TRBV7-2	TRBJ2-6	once	TGTGCCAGCAGCTTAATAGCTGGGGCCAACGTCCTGACTTTC	CASSLIAGANVLTF
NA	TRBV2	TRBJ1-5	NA	TGTGCCAGCAGTTACCTATATAGCAATCAGCCCCAGCATTTT	CASSYLYSNQPQHF